These 5 T cell receptor beta chains share one sample of origin, sequenced in a study of blood T cell repertoires in COVID-19. TCRdb's table, derived via immunoSEQ multiplex PCR, lists solely in-frame clones and lacks some. Among 150,000 to 200,000 clones listed, around 90% were seen once. The sequenced material came from peripheral blood. The receptors shown here come from a man aged 45-60 years with acute or convalescent COVID-19.

DNA of the CDR3: TGTGCCAGCGCTTTCGCCGGGACTAGCGGGAGGAGGTCTCAAGAGACCCAGTACTTC. It translates to CASAFAGTSGRRSQETQYF. The V and J genes are TRBV7-8 and TRBJ2-5; TRBD2 agrees at 15 bases. The CDR3 consists of 19 residues. CDR1 is SGHVS and CDR2 is FQNEAQ in the germline V gene. V gave up 8 bases and J gave up 2 bases; unmatched junction bases: 15. The variable domain in full, completed from reference TRBV7-8 and TRBJ2-5, reads GAGVSQSPRYKVAKRGQDVALRCDPISGHVSLFWYQQALGQGPEFLTYFQNEAQLDKSGLPSDRFFAERPEGSVSTLKIQRTQQEDSAVYLCASAFAGTSGRRSQETQYFGPGTRLLVL.

This chain joins TRBV14 and TRBJ2-2, with TRBD2 matching 10 bases. The CDR3 is 17 amino acids. Trimming took 6 bases from V and 0 from J; bases not matched to a gene: 7. From germline, CDR1 is SGHDN and CDR2 FVKESK. The CDR3 nucleotides are TGTGCCAGCAGGCCCGGGACTAGCGCCGCGAACACCGGGGAGCTGTTTTTT. Its protein is CASRPGTSAANTGELFF.

The CDR3 loop is CASSPPGVLLGTKNIQYF. CDR3 nucleotides: TGTGCCAGCAGCCCCCCGGGAGTTCTCCTTGGGACCAAAAACATTCAGTACTTC. V usage is TRBV7-9 and J usage is TRBJ2-4; D perhaps matches TRBD2 (6 bases). The germline V and J ends were trimmed by 5 bases and 2 bases, with 22 bases remaining between them. The CDR3 runs to 18 residues. In germline, CDR1 is SEHNR, CDR2 FQNEAQ (reference sequence).

This clone appeared once. V gene TRBV11-2 combines with J gene TRBJ2-1; D is uncertain. The CDR3 has 15 amino acids. Germline V lookup: CDR1 SGHAT, CDR2 FQNNGV. The V end lost 2 bases, the J end lost 0 bases, and 8 bases lay between the germline ends. CDR3 DNA: TGTGCCAGCAGCTTAATGCGGAGCTCCTACAATGAGCAGTTCTTC. It specifies CASSLMRSSYNEQFF.

This clone was counted once. The chain recombines TRBV6-5 with TRBJ1-2; TRBD1 agrees at 7 bases. The V segment lost 10 bases and the J segment 0 bases; nucleotides outside the gene matches: 11. The germline gives CDR1 MNHEY, CDR2 SVGAGI. The CDR3 spans 15 residues. The CDR3 sequence: CATKQDRATNYGYTF. CDR3 DNA sequence: TGTGCCACTAAACAAGACAGGGCGACTAACTATGGCTACACCTTC.